This T cell receptor beta chain appears in the sequencing data of a study of Graves' ophthalmopathy and Graves' hyperthyroidism. Study conclusions and caveats: Sensitivity reached 85% to 90% and specificity 75% to 82% for a 13-signature model separating ophthalmopathy from stable hyperthyroidism.

The CDR3 runs to 14 residues. From germline, CDR1 is DFQATT and CDR2 SNEGSKA (reference sequence). Trimming removed 3 bases from V and 5 bases from J; junction bases left unmatched: 9. This clonotype was seen repeatedly, ten times or more. Its antigen is not identified. RNA transcripts were the template, and TCR beta CDR3 regions were amplified from them. HTBI primers served in a first-round RT-PCR, which a second-round multiplex PCR followed. TCRdb called the multiplex PCR reads again in MiXCR, with one record for every CDR3 protein. This sample has roughly 170,000 distinct CDR3 sequences; around 39% occur once, and the top ten carry around 8.9%. Orbital computed tomography and thyroid ultrasound, along with TRAb, serum thyroxine and clinical symptoms, underpinned diagnosis.

This chain uses TRBV20-1 with TRBJ1-2, with TRBD1 matching over 7 bases. The source of this sequence is a man aged 30 to 39 with Graves' ophthalmopathy. Sequenced material: peripheral blood. CDR3 DNA sequence: TGCAGTGCTAGGGGGGGGACAGAACGTTATGGCTACACCTTC. Translating it yields CSARGGTERYGYTF.